The clone carrying this T cell receptor beta chain appeared many times. The sample comes from a study of T cell repertoires in cytomegalovirus infection. With V trimmed by 5 bases and J by 5 bases, 4 bases remained unmatched. This CDR3 has 14 residues. Germline CDR1 reads SGHVS; CDR2 reads FNYEAQ. TCRdb re-derived calls from the reads in MiXCR, one entry per CDR3 protein. The repertoire holds hundreds of thousands of distinct CDR3 sequences, with 6.5% as singletons. The receptor was derived from a human donor in good health (CMV status not recorded). Some clones in this sample may be carry-over from other donors' samples. The sequenced sample consisted of PBMCs. V gene TRBV7-6 combines with J gene TRBJ1-5; 9 nucleotides line up with TRBD1. CDR3 in DNA: TGTGCCAGCAGCGAGGACAGGGGACATCAGCCCCAGCATTTT. Protein product: CASSEDRGHQPQHF.